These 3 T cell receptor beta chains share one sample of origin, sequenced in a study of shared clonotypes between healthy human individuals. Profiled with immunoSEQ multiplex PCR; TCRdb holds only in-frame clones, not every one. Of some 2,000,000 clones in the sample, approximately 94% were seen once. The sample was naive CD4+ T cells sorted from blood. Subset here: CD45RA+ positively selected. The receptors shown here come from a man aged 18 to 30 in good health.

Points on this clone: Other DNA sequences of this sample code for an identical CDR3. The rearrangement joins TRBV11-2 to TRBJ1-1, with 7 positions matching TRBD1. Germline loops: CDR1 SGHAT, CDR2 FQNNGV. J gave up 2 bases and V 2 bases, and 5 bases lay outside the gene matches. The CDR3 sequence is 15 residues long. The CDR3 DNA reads TGTGCCAGCAGCTTATCCGGGACAGCCAACACTGAAGCTTTCTTT. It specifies CASSLSGTANTEAFF.

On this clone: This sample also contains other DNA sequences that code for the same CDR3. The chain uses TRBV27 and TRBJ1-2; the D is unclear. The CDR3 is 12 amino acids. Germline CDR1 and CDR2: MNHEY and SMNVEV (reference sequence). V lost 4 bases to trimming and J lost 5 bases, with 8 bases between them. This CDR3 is CASSSEGYGYTF. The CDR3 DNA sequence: TGTGCCAGCAGTTCCGAAGGGTATGGCTACACCTTC.

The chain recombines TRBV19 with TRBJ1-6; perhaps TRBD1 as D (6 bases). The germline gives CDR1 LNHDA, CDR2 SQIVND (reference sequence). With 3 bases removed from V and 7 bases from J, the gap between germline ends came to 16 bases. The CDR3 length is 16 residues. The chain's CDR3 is CASSILTGSMNSPLHF. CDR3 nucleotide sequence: TGTGCCAGTAGTATTTTAACAGGGAGTATGAATTCACCCCTCCACTTT. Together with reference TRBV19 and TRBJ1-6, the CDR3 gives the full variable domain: DGGITQSPKYLFRKEGQNVTLSCEQNLNHDAMYWYRQDPGQGLRLIYYSQIVNDFQKGDIAEGYSVSREKKESFPLTVTSAQKNPTAFYLCASSILTGSMNSPLHFGNGTRLTVT.